Below, 21 T cell receptor beta chains from the same sample are listed, as sequenced in a study of T cells after yellow fever vaccination. MiXCR was run by TCRdb on the 5' RACE reads, yielding one entry per CDR3 protein. The sample consists of hundreds of thousands of distinct CDR3 sequences, approximately 21% of them appearing once. The sample consisted of PBMCs, taken 15 days after the yellow fever booster vaccination. Source of these receptors: a man aged 25-45 years who received the YFV17D yellow fever vaccine.

In this sample, this clonotype turned up a few times. The chain combines TRBV11-2 with TRBJ2-3; 9 bases are shared with TRBD2. CDR3 length: 15 residues. Trimming at V came to 0 bases and at J to 7 bases, leaving 5 bases not matched to a gene. The germline V gene encodes CDR1 SGHAT and CDR2 FQNNGV. The CDR3 sequence: CASSLETSGPYTQYF. In DNA, the CDR3 is TGTGCCAGCAGCTTAGAAACTAGCGGGCCTTATACGCAGTATTTT.

This clonotype was seen a few times. The rearrangement uses TRBV9 and TRBJ2-2; 8 bases match TRBD2. Germline loops: CDR1 SGDLS, CDR2 YYNGEE. CDR3 length: 17 residues. J lost 4 bases, V lost 0 bases, and 8 bases had no gene match. The CDR3 sequence: CASSVGLAGVITGELFF. CDR3 coding DNA: TGTGCCAGCAGCGTAGGGCTAGCGGGCGTCATCACCGGGGAGCTGTTTTTT.

The CDR3 region has the DNA TGCAGTGCTAGTTTATCACCTAGCGTATACGAGCAGTACTTC. Residues: CSASLSPSVYEQYF. This chain joins TRBV20-1 and TRBJ2-7; D perhaps matches TRBD2 (6 bases). From germline, CDR1 is DFQATT and CDR2 SNEGSKA (reference sequence). Trimming removed 3 bases at V and 4 bases at J, with 16 bases between. CDR3 length equals 14 residues.

This clonotype was seen a single time. The gene calls are TRBV14 and TRBJ1-2; D call uncertain. V gave up 2 bases and J gave up 2 bases, with 9 bases separating them. CDR1 and CDR2 (germline): SGHDN, FVKESK. CDR3 length: 14 amino acids. CDR3 protein: CASSQKPGNYGYTF. Here the CDR3 DNA reads TGTGCCAGCAGCCAAAAGCCGGGGAACTATGGCTACACCTTC.

This clonotype was seen only a few times. V is TRBV7-3 and J is TRBJ1-1; weak D call: TRBD1 (5 bases). Trimming stripped 2 bases from V and 1 base from J, with 11 bases between. The CDR3 covers 15 residues. Germline lookup yields CDR1 SGHTA and CDR2 FQGTGA. The CDR3 nucleotides are TGTGCCAGCAGCTTAGGGGGAATTGAGAACACTGAAGCTTTCTTT. Its protein is CASSLGGIENTEAFF.

V gene TRBV6-5 combines with J gene TRBJ2-4, with D perhaps matching TRBD2 (5 bases). The CDR3 runs to 15 residues. Germline CDR1 and CDR2: MNHEY and SVGAGI. Trimming shortened V by 0 bases and J by 7 bases, and 13 bases separated the two germline ends. The CDR3, as DNA: TGTGCCAGCAGTTACTCGACTGCCCGGGGTAACATTCAGTACTTC. It yields the protein CASSYSTARGNIQYF.

This sequence joins TRBV7-2 and TRBJ2-5, with D tentatively TRBD1 or TRBD2 (6 bases each). V was clipped by 5 bases and J by 4 bases, with 11 bases between them. Germline loops: CDR1 SGHTA, CDR2 FQGNSA. This CDR3 contains 13 residues. This chain's CDR3 is CASSRGTTETQYF. CDR3 in DNA: TGTGCCAGCAGCCGGGGGACAACAGAGACCCAGTACTTC. The full variable domain, its missing parts supplied by reference TRBV7-2 and TRBJ2-5, is GAGVSQSPSNKVTEKGKDVELRCDPISGHTALYWYRQSLGQGLEFLIYFQGNSAPDKSGLPSDRFSAERTGGSVSTLTIQRTQQEDSAVYLCASSRGTTETQYFGPGTRLLVL.

This clonotype was counted only a few times. The chain joins TRBV11-2 to TRBJ2-1, with 12 bases identical to TRBD2. CDR3 size: 21 residues. Germline V gene lookup returns CDR1 SGHAT and CDR2 FQNNGV. J lost 0 bases, V lost 6 bases, and 18 bases had no gene match. The CDR3: CASRPAAGTSGFLSSYNEQFF. The CDR3 coding sequence is TGTGCCAGCAGACCCGCCGCCGGGACTAGCGGGTTCCTTAGCTCCTACAATGAGCAGTTCTTC.

The chain recombines TRBV19 with TRBJ2-2, with 7 bases lining up with TRBD1. The V segment lost 6 bases and the J segment 5 bases; nucleotides outside the gene matches: 3. CDR3 size: 13 residues. The germline V gene encodes CDR1 LNHDA and CDR2 SQIVND (reference sequence). The CDR3 loop reads CASRVGQTGELFF. CDR3 DNA: TGTGCCAGTAGGGTGGGACAGACCGGGGAGCTGTTTTTT. Complete variable domain (other parts from reference TRBV19 and TRBJ2-2): DGGITQSPKYLFRKEGQNVTLSCEQNLNHDAMYWYRQDPGQGLRLIYYSQIVNDFQKGDIAEGYSVSREKKESFPLTVTSAQKNPTAFYLCASRVGQTGELFFGEGSRLTVL.

This clonotype occurred a few times. The CDR3 loop is CASRRTSSYNEQFF. The CDR3 DNA follows: TGTGCCAGCCGACGGACTAGCTCCTACAATGAGCAGTTCTTC. V is TRBV7-2 and J is TRBJ2-1; 7 positions agree with TRBD2. Germline V gene sequence: CDR1 SGHTA, CDR2 FQGNSA. V trimming: 8 bases; J trimming: 0 bases; junction bases outside the gene matches: 4. The CDR3 loop spans 14 amino acids.

This clonotype was recorded only once. This chain links TRBV3-1 with TRBJ2-1, with 12 positions matching TRBD1. The CDR3 totals 17 residues. CDR1 is LGHDT and CDR2 is YNNKEL in the germline V gene (reference sequence). V lost 3 bases, J lost 7 bases, and 10 bases stayed unmatched. CDR3 sequence: CASSHGLGTGGRNEQFF. The CDR3 DNA sequence: TGTGCCAGCAGCCACGGGCTGGGGACAGGGGGCCGGAATGAGCAGTTCTTC.

CDR3 amino acids: CASSLVGPMGETQYF. CDR3 in DNA: TGTGCCAGCAGTTTAGTGGGGCCCATGGGGGAGACCCAGTACTTC. The chain carries TRBV28 and TRBJ2-5, with D possibly matching TRBD1 (5 bases). The CDR3 spans 15 residues. V lost 2 bases and J 5 bases, leaving 15 bases between the germline ends. The germline gives CDR1 MDHEN, CDR2 SYDVKM.

The rearrangement joins TRBV7-7 to TRBJ2-3; the D gene is possibly TRBD2 (6 bases). The germline V gene encodes CDR1 SSHAT and CDR2 FNYEAQ (reference sequence). The germline V and J ends were trimmed by 5 bases and 1 base, with 10 bases remaining between them. The CDR3 runs 14 residues. Here the CDR3 DNA reads TGTGCCAGCAGCCAAGCGGGTGGCACAGATACGCAGTATTTT. Its translation is CASSQAGGTDTQYF. The variable domain in full, with the rest retrieved from reference TRBV7-7 and TRBJ2-3, is GAGVSQSPRYKVTKRGQDVTLRCDPISSHATLYWYQQALGQGPEFLTYFNYEAQPDKSGLPSDRFSAERPEGSISTLTIQRTEQRDSAMYRCASSQAGGTDTQYFGPGTRLTVL.

The gene calls are TRBV20-1 and TRBJ2-5; D gene uncertain. The V end lost 0 bases, the J end lost 3 bases, and 8 bases lay between the germline ends. The CDR3 has 13 residues. Germline lookup yields CDR1 DFQATT and CDR2 SNEGSKA (reference sequence). CDR3 nucleotide sequence: TGCAGTGCTAGAGATGGTAACAAAGAGACCCAGTACTTC. Translated, it gives CSARDGNKETQYF.

This chain links TRBV4-3 with TRBJ1-1, with unresolved D. V lost 1 base, J lost 5 bases, and 11 bases lay in between. The germline CDR1 and CDR2 sequences are LGHNA and YSLEER. The CDR3 sequence is 14 residues long. As DNA, the CDR3 is TGCGCCAGCAGCCAAGGGGGAGGGCGGACTGAAGCTTTCTTT. This encodes CASSQGGGRTEAFF.

A note on this clonotype: Because the CDR3 is missing its conserved closing phenylalanine or tryptophan, this is likely a read error. The rearrangement links TRBV7-8 to TRBJ1-5; D remains unclear. Trimming took off 1 base at V and 4 bases at J, with 8 bases between the two ends. The CDR3 consists of 14 residues. Germline values: CDR1 SGHVS, CDR2 FQNEAQ. The CDR3, as DNA: TGTGCCAGCAGCTTAGTGGGGATAAATCAGCCCCAGCATTCT. It yields the protein CASSLVGINQPQHS.

This clonotype has a handful of counts. V gene TRBV18 combines with J gene TRBJ2-4; no reliable D call. CDR1 KGHSH and CDR2 LQKENI come from the germline V gene. V lost 0 bases and J lost 5, with 8 bases in between. The CDR3 contains 14 residues. The CDR3 nucleotides are TGTGCCAGCTCACCACCGAGTTTACAAAACATTCAGTACTTC. Its translation is CASSPPSLQNIQYF.

The chain couples TRBV7-2 to TRBJ2-5; tentative D call: TRBD1 (5 bases). Germline loops: CDR1 SGHTA, CDR2 FQGNSA. The CDR3 has 13 amino acids. V was cut by 2 bases and J by 5 bases, with 9 bases left in between. CDR3 sequence reads: CASSLIGVETQYF. CDR3 DNA sequence: TGTGCCAGCAGCTTAATAGGGGTCGAGACCCAGTACTTC. Filled out from reference TRBV7-2 and TRBJ2-5, the complete variable domain reads GAGVSQSPSNKVTEKGKDVELRCDPISGHTALYWYRQSLGQGLEFLIYFQGNSAPDKSGLPSDRFSAERTGGSVSTLTIQRTQQEDSAVYLCASSLIGVETQYFGPGTRLLVL.

The table lists this clonotype with a few counts. This chain links TRBV20-1 with TRBJ2-2; 9 nucleotides line up with TRBD2. The CDR3 covers 14 residues. Germline CDR1 DFQATT, CDR2 SNEGSKA (reference sequence). Trimming removed 6 bases from V and 5 bases from J; junction bases left unmatched: 7. Here the CDR3 reads CSAIAGVQTGELFF. The CDR3 region has the DNA TGCAGTGCAATAGCGGGAGTACAGACCGGGGAGCTGTTTTTT.

V gene TRBV3-1 combines with J gene TRBJ2-3; D is ambiguous. This CDR3 has 14 residues. CDR1 and CDR2 (germline): LGHDT, YNNKEL (reference sequence). Between the trimmed V and J ends, which lost 3 bases and 3 bases, there was a span of 10 bases. The CDR3 nucleotides are TGTGCCAGCAGCCATCTAGAGGCGACAGATACGCAGTATTTT. Translation: CASSHLEATDTQYF.

This clonotype has more than one count but fewer than ten. The chain has TRBV7-2 and TRBJ2-7; TRBD1 matches at 9 bases. The germline V gene has CDR1 SGHTA and CDR2 FQGNSA. The CDR3 totals 14 residues. The J segment lost 1 base and the V segment lost 5 bases, leaving 3 bases of the junction unmatched. CDR3 region: CASSGQGLSYEQYF. In DNA, the CDR3 is TGTGCCAGCAGCGGACAGGGGCTATCCTACGAGCAGTACTTC.